This is a list of T cell receptor beta chains from one sample in a study of metastatic and nonmetastatic thyroid tumors. TCRdb reprocessed the PCR reads via MiXCR. The sample has about 40,000 clones, about 14% seen once. Source material: blood. The receptor source for this set is a female donor with papillary thyroid cancer or a benign thyroid nodule (not recorded which). Some clones in this sample may be carry-over from other donors' samples. Both conserved end residues are part of each CDR3. The D gene is left open where the match is weak. Size is omitted from some rows. Given values are once, few, many or a class for expanded clones.

V: TRBV15; J: TRBJ1-5; D: .; size: many; CDR3: CATSRDMTLPQHF; DNA: TGTGCCACCAGCAGAGACATGACCTTACCCCAGCATTTT
V: TRBV6-1; J: TRBJ2-7; D: .; size: medium-sized; CDR3: CASSDMGAGEQYF; DNA: TGTGCCAGCAGTGATATGGGGGCGGGAGAGCAGTACTTC
V: TRBV6-1; J: TRBJ2-1; D: TRBD2; size: .; CDR3: CASSDRTSGGSDEQFF; DNA: TGTGCCAGCAGTGACCGGACTAGCGGGGGGTCTGATGAGCAGTTCTTC
V: TRBV19; J: TRBJ1-5; D: .; size: many; CDR3: CASSSAKAGKGNQPQHF; DNA: TGTGCCAGTAGTTCGGCCAAGGCGGGAAAGGGCAATCAGCCCCAGCATTTT
V: TRBV11-2; J: TRBJ2-7; D: TRBD2; size: many; CDR3: CASSFTSGTFAREQYF; DNA: TGTGCCAGCAGCTTTACTAGCGGTACTTTCGCTAGGGAGCAGTACTTC
V: TRBV30; J: TRBJ2-2; D: TRBD2; size: many; CDR3: CAWNIIIGSGRAHGELFF; DNA: TGTGCCTGGAATATAATCATAGGGAGCGGGAGGGCCCACGGGGAGCTGTTTTTT
V: TRBV18; J: TRBJ1-1; D: .; size: many; CDR3: CASSRGRSFGEAFF; DNA: TGTGCCAGCTCACGCGGACGGAGTTTCGGTGAAGCTTTCTTT
V: TRBV5-4; J: TRBJ1-2; D: .; size: many; CDR3: CASSLRQSYGYTF; DNA: TGTGCCAGCAGCCTCCGACAAAGCTATGGCTACACCTTC
V: TRBV12-3/TRBV12-4; J: TRBJ2-7; D: .; size: medium-sized; CDR3: CASSLEGHEQYF; DNA: TGTGCCAGCAGTTTGGAAGGTCACGAGCAGTACTTC
V: TRBV12-3/TRBV12-4; J: TRBJ1-2; D: TRBD1; size: few; CDR3: CASSHASPGQGYGYTF; DNA: TGCGCCAGCAGCCACGCTTCTCCGGGACAGGGCTATGGCTACACCTTC
V: TRBV6-1; J: TRBJ1-4; D: .; size: many; CDR3: CASSVRASLGKEKLFF; DNA: TGTGCCAGCAGTGTGAGGGCTTCGTTAGGGAAGGAAAAACTGTTTTTT
V: TRBV20-1; J: TRBJ2-5; D: TRBD2; size: many; CDR3: CSAKREGPETQYF; DNA: TGCAGTGCTAAGCGGGAGGGCCCTGAGACCCAGTACTTC
V: TRBV13; J: TRBJ2-2; D: .; size: .; CDR3: CASSLKAGNTGGLFF; DNA: TGTGCCAGCAGCTTAAAGGCGGGGAACACCGGGGGGCTGTTTTTT
V: TRBV27; J: TRBJ2-7; D: .; size: medium-sized; CDR3: CASQTRAGRDEQYF; DNA: TGTGCCAGCCAAACCAGGGCAGGGAGAGACGAGCAGTACTTC
V: TRBV3-1; J: TRBJ2-1; D: .; size: .; CDR3: CASRKLAGQFF; DNA: TGTGCCAGCAGGAAATTGGCGGGACAGTTCTTC
V: TRBV19; J: TRBJ1-1; D: .; size: many; CDR3: CASSYLGSTEAFF; DNA: TGTGCCAGTAGTTATCTAGGGTCCACTGAAGCTTTCTTT
V: TRBV2; J: TRBJ1-1; D: TRBD1; size: many; CDR3: CASIRDRGRNEAFF; DNA: TGTGCCAGCATTAGGGACAGAGGCAGAAATGAAGCTTTCTTT
V: TRBV28; J: TRBJ1-4; D: .; size: many; CDR3: CATRPGGRDEKLFF; DNA: TGTGCCACCCGCCCCGGGGGAAGAGATGAAAAACTGTTTTTT
V: TRBV7-8; J: TRBJ2-7; D: .; size: many; CDR3: CASSSGPTAYEQYF; DNA: TGTGCCAGCAGTTCGGGACCCACGGCCTACGAGCAGTACTTC
V: TRBV4-1; J: TRBJ2-3; D: TRBD2; size: many; CDR3: CASSQPLSGPGDTQYF; DNA: TGCGCCAGCAGCCAACCCCTTAGCGGGCCAGGAGATACGCAGTATTTT
V: TRBV5-1; J: TRBJ2-2; D: .; size: many; CDR3: CASSPREQPNTGELFF; DNA: TGCGCCAGCAGCCCTCGTGAACAACCGAACACCGGGGAGCTGTTTTTT
V: TRBV28; J: TRBJ2-2; D: .; size: few; CDR3: CASSRGITGELFF; DNA: TGTGCCAGCAGCCGAGGGATTACCGGGGAGCTGTTTTTT
V: TRBV5-1; J: TRBJ2-2; D: .; size: many; CDR3: CASSLDVGELFF; DNA: TGCGCCAGCAGCTTGGACGTCGGGGAGCTGTTTTTT
V: TRBV20-1; J: TRBJ2-7; D: .; size: .; CDR3: CSARSWRGPPYEQYF; DNA: TGCAGTGCTAGAAGCTGGCGGGGACCCCCCTACGAGCAGTACTTC
V: TRBV6-5; J: TRBJ2-1; D: .; size: few; CDR3: CASSYSPGAKNEQFF; DNA: TGTGCCAGCAGTTACTCACCTGGGGCTAAGAATGAGCAGTTCTTC
V: TRBV5-1; J: TRBJ1-6; D: .; size: many; CDR3: CASSLEGGGSPLHF; DNA: TGCGCCAGCAGCTTGGAGGGGGGAGGATCACCCCTCCACTTT
V: TRBV11-3; J: TRBJ2-1; D: .; size: many; CDR3: CASSGGGGNGQFF; DNA: TGTGCCAGCAGCGGGGGGGGCGGCAATGGGCAGTTCTTC
V: TRBV20-1; J: TRBJ1-4; D: TRBD1; size: .; CDR3: CSATRQGDEKLFF; DNA: TGCAGTGCTACTAGACAGGGGGATGAAAAACTGTTTTTT
V: TRBV4-1; J: TRBJ1-5; D: TRBD1; size: many; CDR3: CASSQAGGASNQPQHF; DNA: TGCGCCAGCAGCCAGGCAGGGGGAGCGAGCAATCAGCCCCAGCATTTT
V: TRBV7-8; J: TRBJ2-3; D: .; size: .; CDR3: CASSLVANTDTQYF; DNA: TGTGCCAGCAGCTTAGTAGCGAACACAGATACGCAGTATTTT
V: TRBV19; J: TRBJ1-5; D: .; size: many; CDR3: CASSDMGIGLVEPQHF; DNA: TGTGCCAGTAGTGACATGGGTATTGGGTTAGTAGAGCCCCAGCATTTT